Reported below is one TCR beta chain. Some 30,000 T cell genomes (approximately 0.2 ug DNA) went into each sorted-subset replicate. Measured with immunoSEQ multiplex PCR; TCRdb has only the in-frame clones, and not every one. The table lists 2 million to 2.5 million clones, 85% to 95% of them singletons, with about 0.39% in the top ten. The data belong to a study of shared clonotypes between healthy human individuals. CDR3 length equals 13 residues. V lost 6 bases to trimming and J lost 0 bases, with 9 bases between them. Germline loops: CDR1 MNHNS, CDR2 SASEGT. Sequenced input: naive CD4+ T cells from PBMCs. Subset reported: CD45RA+ positively selected. The receptor was isolated from a man between 18 and 35 years old in good health. Some clones in this sample may be carry-over from other donors' samples. The chain joins TRBV6-1 to TRBJ2-7, with a weak D call TRBD1 (6 bases). The DNA for the CDR3 is TGTGCCAGCAGAACAGGGCCCTCCTACGAGCAGTACTTC. Amino acids: CASRTGPSYEQYF.